This TCR beta chain derives from a study of T cell responses to AZD1222 COVID-19 vaccine. Points on this clone: Its antigen remains unidentified.

Findings of the study overall: Once two AZD1222 doses were given, Spike-specific TCR breadth and depth went up.

The length of the CDR3 is 19 residues. Germline V lookup: CDR1 SNHLY, CDR2 FYNNEI. The V and J ends lost 5 bases and 4 bases respectively, with 29 bases between them. TCRdb keeps only in-frame clones here, not all; method: immunoSEQ multiplex PCR. The sample records approximately 110,000 clones, around 90% being singletons. This TCR came from an adult in good health. Sequences were derived from peripheral blood, sampled on day 0 of AZD1222 vaccination. V and J are TRBV2 and TRBJ1-2; possible D gene TRBD1, 6 bases. The CDR3 bases are TGTGCCAGCAGTTATTACTCAGGGGAGTCTAGACGAGGCTCCTATGGCTACACCTTC. Protein: CASSYYSGESRRGSYGYTF.